These 13 T cell receptor beta chains originate from one sample sequenced in a study of CD8 T cells in Susac syndrome. An amount of RNA that ranged from roughly 0.5 to 1 ug was reverse transcribed with random hexamers. Via MiXCR, TCRdb re-called the immunoSEQ multiplex PCR reads, giving one row per CDR3 protein. This table holds about 210,000 distinct CDR3 sequences, over 90% found once. Source material: CD4+ T cells from PBMCs. These receptor sequences come from a human donor with Susac syndrome.

The rearrangement links TRBV20-1 to TRBJ1-1, with 7 bases fitting TRBD1. CDR1 is DFQATT, CDR2 SNEGSKA, per germline (reference sequence). This CDR3 is built from 13 residues. With 5 bases clipped from V and 1 base from J, the junction kept 4 bases outside the gene matches. The CDR3 spells CSALRDRNTEAFF. DNA of the CDR3: TGCAGTGCTCTACGGGACAGGAACACTGAAGCTTTCTTT.

The chain has TRBV20-1 and TRBJ2-1; TRBD1 is a possible D gene (7 bases). The CDR3 has 11 amino acids. Between the trimmed V and J ends, which lost 4 bases and 9 bases, there was a span of 10 bases. In germline, CDR1 is DFQATT, CDR2 SNEGSKA (reference sequence). The CDR3 nucleotides read TGCAGTGCTACAGGGGGGCCTGAGCAGTTCTTC. This gives the protein CSATGGPEQFF.

The chain is built from TRBV30 and TRBJ1-1, with D tentatively TRBD1 (5 bases). V lost 5 bases, J lost 1 base, and 20 bases lay in between. CDR3 size: 16 residues. The germline V gene encodes CDR1 GTSNPN and CDR2 SVGIG (reference sequence). The chain's CDR3 is CAWVGLEGRTNTEAFF. The CDR3 DNA sequence: TGTGCCTGGGTTGGCTTAGAGGGACGGACGAACACTGAAGCTTTCTTT.

The chain uses TRBV20-1 and TRBJ2-7; maybe TRBD2 (5 bases). V lost 4 bases to trimming and J lost 0 bases, with 7 bases between them. The CDR3 has 12 amino acids. The germline V gene encodes CDR1 DFQATT and CDR2 SNEGSKA (reference sequence). The CDR3 spells CSANDYSYEQYF. CDR3 sequence (DNA): TGCAGTGCTAATGACTACTCCTACGAGCAGTACTTC.

The rearrangement links TRBV12-3 or TRBV12-4 to TRBJ1-6; tentatively, D is TRBD1 (6 bases). The CDR3 length is 16 residues. With 5 bases removed from V and 8 bases from J, the gap between germline ends came to 19 bases. For the CDR3, the DNA is TGTGCCAGCAGTACTAGAGCCGGGACACTTTATTCACCCCTCCACTTT. Its translation: CASSTRAGTLYSPLHF.

This clonotype has just one count. The V gene is TRBV29-1, the J gene TRBJ1-5, with D perhaps matching TRBD1 (5 bases). The V end was cut by 4 bases, the J end by 6 bases, with 16 bases between. This CDR3 region has 14 residues. The germline V gene encodes CDR1 SQVTM and CDR2 ANQGSEA. The CDR3 region has the DNA TGCAGCGTTGTTGAAGGGGTAGGTAGTCAGCCCCAGCATTTT. Amino acid sequence: CSVVEGVGSQPQHF.

This rearrangement joins TRBV29-1 to TRBJ2-5; possible D gene TRBD2, 5 bases. This CDR3 is 18 amino acids long. The germline gives CDR1 SQVTM, CDR2 ANQGSEA. V lost 0 bases and J 4 bases, leaving 24 bases between the germline ends. The CDR3 region is CSVEDPPTKPVWGETQYF. The CDR3 bases are TGCAGCGTTGAAGATCCGCCGACTAAGCCTGTCTGGGGAGAGACCCAGTACTTC.

The rearrangement uses TRBV6-2 or TRBV6-3 and TRBJ1-1; a weak D match, TRBD1 (5 bases). The V end lost 2 bases, the J end lost 8 bases, and 12 bases lay between the germline ends. The CDR3 extends over 13 amino acids. Germline V gene data show CDR1 as MNHEY and CDR2 as SVGEGT. CDR3 nucleotides: TGTGCCAGCAGTTACCGAGACAGTTCAGAAGCTTTCTTT. The encoded protein is CASSYRDSSEAFF.

The V gene is TRBV29-1, the J gene TRBJ2-2, with a tentative D call TRBD2 (5 bases). Trimming left V 4 bases short and J 7 bases short, with 7 bases between. Germline-derived CDR1 and CDR2 are SQVTM and ANQGSEA. The CDR3 is 11 amino acids. CDR3 protein: CSVGAGGELFF. DNA of the CDR3: TGCAGCGTTGGGGCGGGCGGGGAGCTGTTTTTT.

The sample holds one count of this clonotype. The genes are TRBV9 and TRBJ2-5; perhaps D is TRBD1 or TRBD2 (5 bases each). CDR3 length: 14 residues. Trimming pared 5 bases from V and 2 bases from J, leaving 13 bases between. Germline values: CDR1 SGDLS, CDR2 YYNGEE. In DNA form, the CDR3 reads TGTGCCAGCAGTCAAACAGGAGGACAAGAGACCCAGTACTTC. Encoded protein: CASSQTGGQETQYF. Full variable domain (remainder filled in from reference TRBV9 and TRBJ2-5): DSGVTQTPKHLITATGQRVTLRCSPRSGDLSVYWYQQSLDQGLQFLIQYYNGEERAKGNILERFSAQQFPDLHSELNLSSLELGDSALYFCASSQTGGQETQYFGPGTRLLVL.

The rearrangement uses TRBV28 and TRBJ1-5; a possible D gene is TRBD1 (6 bases). CDR3 length: 12 amino acids. CDR1 is MDHEN, CDR2 SYDVKM, per germline. V lost 4 bases and J lost 5, with 6 bases in between. The CDR3 is CASSSGDQPQHF. CDR3 DNA sequence: TGTGCCAGCAGTTCAGGGGATCAGCCCCAGCATTTT.

The chain is built from TRBV5-8 and TRBJ1-2; D unresolved. The germline CDR1 and CDR2 sequences are SGHTS and YDEGEE. Trimming took 6 bases from V and 4 from J, leaving 16 bases between them. This CDR3 is 14 amino acids long. CDR3 residues: CASNDPRGTYGYTF. Written as DNA, the CDR3 is TGTGCCAGCAACGACCCACGGGGAACCTATGGCTACACCTTC.

The CDR3 loop reads CASSRDRLANYGYTF. In DNA form, the CDR3 reads TGTGCCAGCAGCCGGGACCGACTAGCTAACTATGGCTACACCTTC. The chain recombines TRBV9 with TRBJ1-2, with D perhaps TRBD1 (5 bases). The CDR3 runs to 15 residues. Trimming removed 4 bases at V and 0 bases at J, with 13 bases between. Germline CDR1 and CDR2: SGDLS and YYNGEE.